One and the same sample provided the 4 T cell receptor beta chains below, sequenced in a study of blood T cell repertoires in COVID-19. The table came from immunoSEQ multiplex PCR; TCRdb's copy has only in-frame clones and leaves some out. The data show roughly 230,000 clones, with under 85% seen just once and more than 5.5% held by the top ten. Sequenced input: peripheral blood. The source of these receptors is a human donor in a cohort sampled during active COVID-19.

The genes are TRBV19 and TRBJ2-4; 9 bases are shared with TRBD1. The CDR3 is 15 amino acids. With V trimmed by 1 base and J by 7 bases, 5 bases remained unmatched. Germline V CDR1 and CDR2: LNHDA, SQIVND (reference sequence). Here the CDR3 DNA reads TGTGCCAGTAGTATAGGGGGACAGGGATGGAACATTCAGTACTTC. It translates to CASSIGGQGWNIQYF.

The V gene is TRBV27, the J gene TRBJ2-5, with a possible D match to TRBD1 (6 bases). The ends were cut back, 5 bases at V and 5 bases at J, with 18 bases in the middle. The length of the CDR3 is 15 residues. CDR1 and CDR2 from the germline V gene are MNHEY and SMNVEV (reference sequence). CDR3 nucleotides: TGTGCCAGCAGTCCCACTTGGGGGCGTAGGGAGACCCAGTACTTC. Protein product: CASSPTWGRRETQYF.

V and J are TRBV20-1 and TRBJ1-1, with 8 bases that match TRBD1. Per the germline V gene, CDR1 is DFQATT and CDR2 is SNEGSKA (reference sequence). Trimming removed 3 bases from V and 3 bases from J; junction bases left unmatched: 6. The CDR3 loop spans 14 amino acids. The CDR3 reads CSASEAGGYTEAFF. The CDR3 DNA follows: TGCAGTGCTAGTGAGGCAGGGGGCTACACTGAAGCTTTCTTT.

The CDR3 sequence is CASSFSREGTTEAFF. CDR3 sequence (DNA): TGTGCCAGCAGTTTCTCCCGGGAGGGGACCACTGAAGCTTTCTTT. The chain has TRBV27 and TRBJ1-1, with D possibly being TRBD1 (5 bases). The CDR3 spans 15 residues. The germline gives CDR1 MNHEY, CDR2 SMNVEV (reference sequence). V lost 3 bases and J lost 4, with 15 bases in between.